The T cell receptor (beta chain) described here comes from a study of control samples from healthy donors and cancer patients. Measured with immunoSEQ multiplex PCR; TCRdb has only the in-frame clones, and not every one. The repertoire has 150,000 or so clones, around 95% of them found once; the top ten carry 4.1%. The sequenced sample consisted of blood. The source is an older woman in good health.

The DNA for the CDR3 is TGCAGCGCTCGGGGGGGAGGCTATGGCTACACCTTC. This codes for CSARGGGYGYTF. The rearrangement links TRBV29-1 to TRBJ1-2; maybe TRBD1 (5 bases). V lost 7 bases, J lost 4 bases, and 13 bases lay in between. Germline CDR1 reads SQVTM; CDR2 reads ANQGSEA. The CDR3 has 12 amino acids.